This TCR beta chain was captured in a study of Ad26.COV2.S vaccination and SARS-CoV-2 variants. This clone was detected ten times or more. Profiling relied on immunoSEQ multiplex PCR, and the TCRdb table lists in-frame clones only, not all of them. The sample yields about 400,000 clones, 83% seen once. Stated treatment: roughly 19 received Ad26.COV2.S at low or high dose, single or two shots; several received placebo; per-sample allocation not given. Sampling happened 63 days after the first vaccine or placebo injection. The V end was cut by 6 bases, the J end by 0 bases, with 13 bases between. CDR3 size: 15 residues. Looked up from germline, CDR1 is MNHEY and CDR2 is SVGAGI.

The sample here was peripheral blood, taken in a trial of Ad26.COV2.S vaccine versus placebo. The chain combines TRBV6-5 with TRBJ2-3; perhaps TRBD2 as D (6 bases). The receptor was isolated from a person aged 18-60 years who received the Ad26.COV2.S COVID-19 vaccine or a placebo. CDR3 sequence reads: CASRGLAGSTDTQYF. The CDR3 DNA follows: TGTGCCAGCAGGGGACTTGCGGGGAGCACAGATACGCAGTATTTT.